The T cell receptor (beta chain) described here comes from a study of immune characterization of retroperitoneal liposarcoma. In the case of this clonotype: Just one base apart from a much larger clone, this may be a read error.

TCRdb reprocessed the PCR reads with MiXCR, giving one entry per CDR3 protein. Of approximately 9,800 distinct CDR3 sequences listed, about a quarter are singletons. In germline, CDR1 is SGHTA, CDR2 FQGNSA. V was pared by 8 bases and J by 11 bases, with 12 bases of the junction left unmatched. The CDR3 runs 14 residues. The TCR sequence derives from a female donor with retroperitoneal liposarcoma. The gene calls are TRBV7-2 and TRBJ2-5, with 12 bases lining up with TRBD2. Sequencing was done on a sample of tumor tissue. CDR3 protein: CASRPTSGSDDQYF. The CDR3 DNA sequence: TGTGCCAGCCGCCCGACTAGCGGGAGTGATGATCAGTACTTC.